The 26 T cell receptor beta chains reported below all come from one sample, sequenced in a study of T cells in Graves' hyperthyroidism and ophthalmopathy. Regions amplified from RNA transcripts were the TCR beta CDR3 regions. The HTBI set primed first-round TCR CDR3 RT-PCR. TCRdb used MiXCR to reprocess the multiplex PCR reads, holding one entry per CDR3 protein. The repertoire holds around 700,000 distinct CDR3 sequences, with roughly 20% as singletons. The sequenced sample was blood. The receptors stem from a woman aged 45-60 years with Graves' hyperthyroidism that later progressed to Graves' ophthalmopathy.

This clonotype was seen just once. The chain uses TRBV14 and TRBJ1-6; D gene uncertain. Germline V CDR1 and CDR2: SGHDN, FVKESK. This CDR3 is built from 13 residues. Trimming removed 0 bases at V and 9 bases at J, with 6 bases between. The CDR3: CASSQDFRSPLHF. The CDR3 bases are TGTGCCAGCAGCCAAGATTTCCGTTCACCCCTCCACTTT. Looking up the rest from reference TRBV14 and TRBJ1-6 gives the full variable domain: EAGVTQFPSHSVIEKGQTVTLRCDPISGHDNLYWYRRVMGKEIKFLLHFVKESKQDESGMPNNRFLAERTGGTYSTLKVQPAELEDSGVYFCASSQDFRSPLHFGNGTRLTVT.

A word on this clonotype: This may arise from a read error, as a much more abundant clone is one base away. The chain joins TRBV3-1 to TRBJ2-7; possibly TRBD1 for D (5 bases). CDR3 length equals 13 residues. Germline V gives CDR1 LGHDT, CDR2 YNNKEL (reference sequence). DNA of the CDR3: TGTGCCAGCAGCTACGACACAGGTCTCGAGCGGTACTTC. This gives the protein CASSYDTGLERYF.

The gene calls are TRBV3-1 and TRBJ2-7, with TRBD1 matching over 7 bases. CDR1 and CDR2 (germline): LGHDT, YNNKEL (reference sequence). CDR3 length: 15 residues. V lost 1 base to trimming and J lost 9 bases; unmatched junction nucleotides: 12. CDR3 DNA sequence: TGTGCCAGCAGCCAAGCCCCGGGACAGCATACACCGCAGTACTTC. It is translated as CASSQAPGQHTPQYF.

This clonotype was recorded a few times. The chain combines TRBV29-1 with TRBJ1-2; tentative D call: TRBD1 (6 bases). The V gene lost 0 bases and the J gene lost 3 bases, with 14 bases spanning the gap. The CDR3 length is 15 residues. Germline V gives CDR1 SQVTM, CDR2 ANQGSEA. As DNA, the CDR3 is TGCAGCGTTGAAGAACCGGACAGCCTCGACTATGGCTACACCTTC. It encodes CSVEEPDSLDYGYTF.

This rearrangement joins TRBV28 to TRBJ1-1; 7 bases fit TRBD1. The CDR3 is 18 amino acids. Per germline, CDR1 MDHEN and CDR2 SYDVKM. Trimming removed 9 bases from V and 1 base from J; junction bases left unmatched: 20. The CDR3 here is CASGRVRGGPTANTEAFF. CDR3 nucleotide sequence: TGTGCCAGTGGGAGAGTCAGGGGGGGACCCACGGCGAACACTGAAGCTTTCTTT.

A few counts support this clonotype. The CDR3 is CASSRSPALNEQFF. CDR3 sequence (DNA): TGCGCCAGCAGCAGGTCTCCAGCTCTTAATGAGCAGTTCTTC. This rearrangement joins TRBV5-1 to TRBJ2-1; D remains unclear. The V gene lost 4 bases and the J gene lost 7 bases, with 15 bases spanning the gap. The CDR3 contains 14 residues. In germline, CDR1 is SGHRS, CDR2 YFSETQ.

This clonotype was detected a few times. The V call is TRBV10-2, the J call TRBJ2-1, with D possibly matching TRBD1 (5 bases). V lost 5 bases, J lost 5 bases, and 16 bases lay in between. The CDR3 contains 15 residues. Germline CDR1 and CDR2: WSHSY and SAAADI. DNA for the CDR3: TGCGCCAGCAGTCGATCTCGGACACCCAACAATGAGCAGTTCTTC. Translating gives CASSRSRTPNNEQFF.

This clonotype was seen ten or more times. The chain links TRBV12-3 or TRBV12-4 to TRBJ2-5; either TRBD1 or TRBD2 may supply D (5 bases each). V dropped 3 bases and J dropped 5 bases, with 13 bases sitting between them. The CDR3 runs 14 residues. CDR3 DNA: TGTGCCAGCAGTTTCTGGGGGTTGGAGGAGACCCAGTACTTC. Its translation: CASSFWGLEETQYF.

This clonotype was detected many times. The chain uses TRBV20-1 and TRBJ2-1, with D perhaps matching TRBD1 (5 bases). Looked up from germline, CDR1 is DFQATT and CDR2 is SNEGSKA (reference sequence). The V end lost 7 bases, the J end lost 0 bases, and 19 bases lay between the germline ends. CDR3 length: 16 amino acids. The CDR3 protein is CSVPPGSLSSYNEQFF. The CDR3 DNA is TGCAGTGTCCCACCAGGGTCTTTGAGCTCCTACAATGAGCAGTTCTTC.

In DNA, the CDR3 is TGTGCCTCCACCAAGTTTCAGGCCGGGGAGCTGTTTTTT. This encodes CASTKFQAGELFF. The chain couples TRBV19 to TRBJ2-2; D call uncertain. The CDR3 consists of 13 residues. V was trimmed by 11 bases and J by 6 bases, leaving 16 bases between them. CDR1 and CDR2 from the germline V gene are LNHDA and SQIVND (reference sequence).

This clonotype was seen many times. This chain uses TRBV27 with TRBJ1-6, with unresolved D. V lost 7 bases and J lost 9, with 19 bases in between. The CDR3 is 15 residues long. Germline CDR1 MNHEY, CDR2 SMNVEV (reference sequence). CDR3 nucleotide sequence: TGTGCCAGCACAAGAGGGAACGTGGTTAGTTCACCCCTCCACTTT. Protein sequence: CASTRGNVVSSPLHF.

This clonotype was recorded a few times. The genes are TRBV20-1 and TRBJ1-1; 8 positions match TRBD1. Germline CDR1 and CDR2: DFQATT and SNEGSKA (reference sequence). The CDR3 extends over 12 amino acids. CDR3 sequence: CRGARGRTEAFF. The CDR3 DNA sequence: TGCAGGGGCGCCAGGGGGCGAACTGAAGCTTTCTTT.

This clonotype was seen a few times. This chain links TRBV5-1 with TRBJ2-1; D uncertain. Germline CDR1 SGHRS, CDR2 YFSETQ. CDR3 length equals 12 residues. V lost 6 bases to trimming and J lost 7 bases, with 11 bases between them. The CDR3 region has the DNA TGCGCCAGCATCTCGGACGGGAATGAGCAGTTCTTC. Amino acids: CASISDGNEQFF. Full variable domain (rest looked up from reference TRBV5-1 and TRBJ2-1): KAGVTQTPRYLIKTRGQQVTLSCSPISGHRSVSWYQQTPGQGLQFLFEYFSETQRNKGNFPGRFSGRQFSNSRSEMNVSTLELGDSALYLCASISDGNEQFFGPGTRLTVL.

Many counts were recorded for this clonotype. The chain couples TRBV2 to TRBJ2-7; D perhaps matches TRBD1 (6 bases). V was cut by 2 bases and J by 0 bases, with 11 bases left in between. Germline-derived CDR1 and CDR2 are SNHLY and FYNNEI. This CDR3 region has 15 residues. Here the CDR3 reads CASSESTGSSYEQYF. The CDR3 region has the DNA TGTGCCAGCAGTGAATCTACAGGGTCCTCCTACGAGCAGTACTTC.

This clonotype has a count of ten or more. This rearrangement joins TRBV5-5 to TRBJ2-1; TRBD1 aligns across 7 bases. With V trimmed by 4 bases and J by 7 bases, 14 bases remained unmatched. The CDR3 totals 16 residues. The germline gives CDR1 SGHKS, CDR2 YYEKEE (reference sequence). CDR3 in DNA: TGTGCCAGCAGCCCTACACCGGGACAGTGGGGTAATGAGCAGTTCTTC. This encodes CASSPTPGQWGNEQFF.

A note on this clonotype: A read error may explain this, as a much larger clone is one base away. This chain uses TRBV6-1 with TRBJ1-1; no clear D gene. Trimming took 8 bases from V and 1 from J, leaving 11 bases between them. This CDR3 region has 13 residues. Germline loops: CDR1 MNHNS, CDR2 SASEGT. The CDR3 loop reads CASRISTNTEAFF. CDR3 DNA: TGTGCCAGCCGGATAAGCACGAACACTGAAGCTTTCTTT.

The chain combines TRBV20-1 with TRBJ2-7, with a possible D match to TRBD1 (6 bases). V was trimmed by 1 base and J by 4 bases, leaving 11 bases between them. This CDR3 contains 13 residues. Germline V gives CDR1 DFQATT, CDR2 SNEGSKA (reference sequence). The DNA of the CDR3 is TGCAGTGCTAGAGCTTTCACAGGGTACGAGCAGTACTTC. Translated, it gives CSARAFTGYEQYF.

This clonotype was seen repeatedly, ten times or more. The chain has TRBV30 and TRBJ1-2; tentatively, D is TRBD1 (6 bases). Germline-derived CDR1 and CDR2 are GTSNPN and SVGIG (reference sequence). This CDR3 has 11 amino acids. V was trimmed by 6 bases and J by 4 bases, leaving 9 bases between them. CDR3 nucleotides: TGTGCCTGCGGACAGCTCTATGGCTACACCTTC. Its translation is CACGQLYGYTF.

This clonotype was seen at least ten times. CDR3 coding DNA: TGTGCCAGCACCCCCACCCACAGCTCTGGAAACACCATATATTTT. It encodes CASTPTHSSGNTIYF. This chain uses TRBV2 with TRBJ1-3, with no clear D. Trimming removed 7 bases at V and 0 bases at J, with 13 bases between. The germline gives CDR1 SNHLY, CDR2 FYNNEI. The CDR3 has 15 amino acids.

The chain joins TRBV10-3 to TRBJ2-5; 8 bases match TRBD2. Germline CDR1 and CDR2: ENHRY and SYGVKD. The CDR3 covers 15 residues. The V segment lost 0 bases and the J segment 5 bases; nucleotides outside the gene matches: 5. In DNA form, the CDR3 reads TGTGCCATCAGTGAGTCAGGACTAGCAGGGGAGACCCAGTACTTC. This encodes CAISESGLAGETQYF.

The table lists this clonotype with many counts. J is TRBJ1-1 and V is TRBV3-1; D not resolved. Germline values: CDR1 LGHDT, CDR2 YNNKEL (reference sequence). Trimming removed 1 base at V and 4 bases at J, with 13 bases between. The CDR3 contains 15 residues. The chain's CDR3 is CASSQGNMGSTEAFF. The DNA for the CDR3 is TGTGCCAGCAGCCAAGGAAACATGGGAAGCACTGAAGCTTTCTTT.

The chain links TRBV7-9 to TRBJ1-4; unclear D gene. The CDR3 has 15 residues. Trimming removed 5 bases at V and 6 bases at J, with 16 bases between. Germline V CDR1 and CDR2: SEHNR, FQNEAQ (reference sequence). In nucleotides, the CDR3 is TGTGCCAGCAGCCCCCGAGGCTGGGAGGATGAAAAACTGTTTTTT. This gives the protein CASSPRGWEDEKLFF.

Ten or more counts support this clonotype. The chain employs TRBV7-9 and TRBJ2-1; D not resolved. There are 14 residues in the CDR3. Looked up from germline, CDR1 is SEHNR and CDR2 is FQNEAQ (reference sequence). The V end lost 8 bases, the J end lost 5 bases, and 16 bases lay between the germline ends. CDR3 region: CASLLSMRHNEQFF. The CDR3 coding sequence is TGTGCCAGCCTACTATCGATGAGACACAATGAGCAGTTCTTC.

This clonotype was counted ten times or more. The chain uses TRBV18 and TRBJ1-1; D not resolved. The CDR3 has 14 residues. V was cut by 2 bases and J by 8 bases, with 15 bases left in between. Germline-derived CDR1 and CDR2 are KGHSH and LQKENI. The CDR3 bases are TGTGCCAGCTCACCAACGGGCTCAACGGGGGAAGCTTTCTTT. Protein: CASSPTGSTGEAFF.

The chain recombines TRBV5-1 with TRBJ2-7; 9 bases align to TRBD2. Germline V gene lookup returns CDR1 SGHRS and CDR2 YFSETQ. Unmatched junction bases numbered 6, after V lost 0 bases and J lost 2 bases. This CDR3 is 16 amino acids long. CDR3 residues: CASSLVASGDPYEQYF. CDR3 in DNA: TGCGCCAGCAGCTTGGTAGCTAGCGGGGATCCCTACGAGCAGTACTTC.

This sequence joins TRBV4-2 and TRBJ1-1; D not resolved. The V end was cut by 3 bases, the J end by 9 bases, with 14 bases between. Germline V gene sequence: CDR1 LGHNA, CDR2 YNFKEQ. The CDR3 extends over 13 amino acids. The CDR3: CASSQSVGTKAFF. CDR3 DNA: TGTGCCAGCAGCCAGTCGGTGGGAACTAAAGCTTTCTTT.